This is a list of T cell receptor beta chains from one sample in a study of T cell responses to AZD1222 COVID-19 vaccine. Only in-frame clones appear in the TCRdb table, and some are missing; sequencing was by immunoSEQ multiplex PCR. Found here are more than 95,000 clones, over 75% of them singletons; the top ten hold 10%. The sequencing used peripheral blood, collected on day 0 of AZD1222 vaccination. The origin of the receptors is an adult in good health. Each CDR3 is given with its conserved first and last residue. Each record gives: clone size, J gene, V gene, CDR3 length, CDR3 protein. Some rows mark clone size as missing; the rest say once, few, many or name a class of expanded clone.

NA	TRBJ1-1	TRBV5-1	14	CASSLIDGNTEAFF
NA	TRBJ2-7	TRBV21-1	15	CASRGGAGAMYEQYF
NA	TRBJ1-4	TRBV6-5	13	CASRTQLGEKLFF
NA	TRBJ2-7	TRBV3-1/TRBV3-2	12	CASSQATYEQYF
NA	TRBJ1-1	TRBV7-8	14	CASSETALNTEAFF
NA	TRBJ1-1	TRBV5-6	14	CASSLTGRNTEAFF
few	TRBJ1-3	TRBV2	16	CASSTGQGLLGNTIYF
NA	TRBJ2-1	TRBV6-5	13	CASSFPSDTEQFF
once	TRBJ1-1	TRBV7-9	12	CASSRGGAEAFF
NA	TRBJ2-7	TRBV3-1/TRBV3-2	16	CASSQDRASGSYEQYF
NA	TRBJ1-2	TRBV18	13	CASSPDNNYGYTF
NA	TRBJ2-2	TRBV30	15	CAWSVGGSETGELFF
NA	TRBJ1-5	TRBV5-8	13	CASSFTVNQPQHF
NA	TRBJ2-3	TRBV6-2/TRBV6-3	13	CASSTRSADTQYF
few	TRBJ2-7	TRBV27	15	CASSYESPVDYEQYF
NA	TRBJ1-3	TRBV18	15	CASSPKMGSGNTIYF
NA	TRBJ2-3	TRBV27	15	CASSLRGPYTDTQYF
NA	TRBJ1-4	TRBV20-1	16	CSASSPTKGGHEKLFF
NA	TRBJ1-3	TRBV19	15	CAIRAPRSSGNTIYF
NA	TRBJ2-3	TRBV11-3	14	CASSFRQGSDTQYF
NA	TRBJ1-1	TRBV19	13	CASSINRGSLAFF
NA	TRBJ2-3	TRBV20-1	11	CSARGTDTQYF
NA	TRBJ1-5	TRBV6-5	12	CASSSRGQPQHF
few	TRBJ2-1	TRBV28	17	CASSLGASGRVYNEQFF
NA	TRBJ2-7	TRBV5-5	13	CASSPTDRNEQYF
NA	TRBJ2-5	TRBV6-5	14	CASRYTGNQETQYF
NA	TRBJ1-1	TRBV7-8	15	CASSPRFDTYTEAFF
NA	TRBJ1-5	TRBV7-9	17	CASSPLVSRASNQPQHF
NA	TRBJ2-7	TRBV5-6	14	CASSQETSSYEQYF
NA	TRBJ1-2	TRBV30	14	CAWDYSGLNYGYTF
NA	TRBJ2-3	TRBV2	16	CASSESEIAGGDTQYF
NA	TRBJ1-4	TRBV7-9	14	CASRTDRDGEKLFF
NA	TRBJ1-2	TRBV5-4	15	CASSSPTDSNYGYTF
NA	TRBJ1-5	TRBV6-5	13	CASSYGRNQPQHF
once	TRBJ1-1	TRBV4-3	15	CASSQDGQWDTEAFF
NA	TRBJ2-5	TRBV7-2	13	CASSLVREETQYF
NA	TRBJ2-5	TRBV5-1	15	CASSLASGGQETQYF
NA	TRBJ1-4	TRBV9	16	CASSVGGGASNEKLFF
NA	TRBJ2-3	TRBV11-2	15	CASSAGPTSTDTQYF
NA	TRBJ1-5	TRBV9	13	CASSVTPSGPQHF
NA	TRBJ2-1	TRBV28	18	CASSPPPASGISYNEQFF
NA	TRBJ1-4	TRBV3-1/TRBV3-2	14	CASSLRQGGEKLFF